The source of this T cell receptor beta chain is a study of T cells in Graves' hyperthyroidism and ophthalmopathy. This clonotype occurred many times. From RNA transcripts, TCR beta CDR3 regions were amplified. TCR CDR3 underwent first-round RT-PCR with the HTBI primer set. TCRdb used MiXCR to reprocess the multiplex PCR reads, holding one entry per CDR3 protein. The repertoire includes hundreds of thousands of distinct CDR3 sequences, roughly 20% of them detected once, and more than 30% sits in the top ten. The cohort's ophthalmopathy patients, a group with duration under 3 months, had a Clinical Activity Score of at least 3 and a NOSPECS grade of at least 4. V was trimmed by 6 bases and J by 7 bases, leaving 21 bases between them. Germline V gene sequence: CDR1 MDHEN, CDR2 SYDVKM. This CDR3 comprises 15 residues.

The chain joins TRBV28 to TRBJ1-1, with unresolved D. Sequenced input: blood. The receptor's source is a man between 25 and 39 years old with Graves' ophthalmopathy. The chain's CDR3 is CASRDPTRTLYEAFF. For the CDR3, the DNA is TGTGCCAGCAGGGACCCGACACGAACCCTGTATGAAGCTTTCTTT.